A selection of T cell receptor beta chains follows, all from one sample in a study of shared T cell receptors in the human thymus. Measured with immunoSEQ multiplex PCR; TCRdb has only the in-frame clones, and not every one. The sample contains hundreds of thousands of clones, more than 75% of which appear only once. These same data were also listed under a study on human thymus T cells.

What was sequenced was thymocytes. All receptors come from a boy in the first two years of life with a congenital heart defect. The CDR3 runs from the conserved cysteine through the conserved F or W. A D gene is named only where the DNA matches it firmly. Clone size is stated in some rows and not others, as once, few, many or a class when expanded.

v_gene: TRBV10-3; j_gene: TRBJ2-2; abundance: NA; d_gene: TRBD1; len: 14; CDR3nt: TGTGCCGTCTCGACAGGGGAGGAGACCGGGGAGCTGTTTTTT; CDR3aa: CAVSTGEETGELFF
v_gene: TRBV27; j_gene: TRBJ1-5; abundance: NA; d_gene: NA; len: 17; CDR3nt: TGTGCCAGCAGTCCTGAACCCCCAAGTAGTAGCAATCAGCCCCAGCATTTT; CDR3aa: CASSPEPPSSSNQPQHF
v_gene: TRBV12-5; j_gene: TRBJ2-7; abundance: NA; d_gene: NA; len: 19; CDR3nt: TGTGCTAGTGGTTTGGTAGGTGCTAGTACAAGGGCGGGATACTACGAGCAGTACTTC; CDR3aa: CASGLVGASTRAGYYEQYF
v_gene: TRBV10-1; j_gene: TRBJ2-2; abundance: NA; d_gene: TRBD2; len: 16; CDR3nt: TGCGCCAGCAGTGGACTAGCGGGATCGAACACCGGGGAGCTGTTTTTT; CDR3aa: CASSGLAGSNTGELFF
v_gene: TRBV15; j_gene: TRBJ2-2; abundance: NA; d_gene: TRBD1; len: 19; CDR3nt: TGTGCCACCAGCAGAGATTGGGACAGGTTACCCCCCGGCACCGGGGAGCTGTTTTTT; CDR3aa: CATSRDWDRLPPGTGELFF
v_gene: TRBV12-5; j_gene: TRBJ2-7; abundance: NA; d_gene: NA; len: 15; CDR3nt: TGTGCTAGTGGCTTCCCCAGCGGACCCTCCTACGAGCAGTACTTC; CDR3aa: CASGFPSGPSYEQYF
v_gene: TRBV19; j_gene: TRBJ1-5; abundance: NA; d_gene: NA; len: 16; CDR3nt: TGTGCCAGTAGTATTTCAGGGAACCTCAGCAATCAGCCCCAGCATTTT; CDR3aa: CASSISGNLSNQPQHF
v_gene: TRBV6-5; j_gene: TRBJ2-7; abundance: NA; d_gene: NA; len: 13; CDR3nt: TGTGCCACCAGCGGGTGGCCGGACTACGAGCAGTACTTC; CDR3aa: CATSGWPDYEQYF
v_gene: TRBV11-2; j_gene: TRBJ2-7; abundance: NA; d_gene: NA; len: 14; CDR3nt: TGTGCCAGCAGCTTAGAAATAGCCACCTACGAGCAGTACTTC; CDR3aa: CASSLEIATYEQYF
v_gene: TRBV6-5; j_gene: TRBJ2-1; abundance: NA; d_gene: TRBD1; len: 15; CDR3nt: TGTGCCAGCAGGCCCGGGACAGGACCCCTTAATGAGCAGTTCTTC; CDR3aa: CASRPGTGPLNEQFF
v_gene: TRBV13; j_gene: TRBJ1-1; abundance: NA; d_gene: TRBD1; len: 13; CDR3nt: TGTGCCAGCAGCACCACCCGGGACAGAGAAGCTTTCTTT; CDR3aa: CASSTTRDREAFF
v_gene: TRBV5-1; j_gene: TRBJ2-5; abundance: NA; d_gene: NA; len: 15; CDR3nt: TGCGCCAGCAGCTTGAACAAAGGGACTCAAGAGACCCAGTACTTC; CDR3aa: CASSLNKGTQETQYF
v_gene: TRBV9; j_gene: TRBJ1-6; abundance: NA; d_gene: NA; len: 20; CDR3nt: TGTGCCAGCAGCGTAGGGGCGGGGATACCCTATAGCTCCTATAATTCACCCCTCCACTTT; CDR3aa: CASSVGAGIPYSSYNSPLHF
v_gene: TRBV4-1; j_gene: TRBJ2-2; abundance: NA; d_gene: TRBD1; len: 17; CDR3nt: TGCGCCAGCAGCTCCCAAGACAGGGGGCTAAACACCGGGGAGCTGTTTTTT; CDR3aa: CASSSQDRGLNTGELFF
v_gene: TRBV7-9; j_gene: TRBJ2-7; abundance: NA; d_gene: TRBD2; len: 17; CDR3nt: TGTGCCAGCAGCTTAGAGGGGAGACTAGCGCTCCCCGGCGAGCAGTACTTC; CDR3aa: CASSLEGRLALPGEQYF
v_gene: TRBV6-5; j_gene: TRBJ2-1; abundance: once; d_gene: NA; len: 15; CDR3nt: TGTGCCAGCAGTTACGGGGGGAGGGGGGCGGATGAGCAGTTCTTC; CDR3aa: CASSYGGRGADEQFF
v_gene: TRBV28; j_gene: TRBJ2-3; abundance: NA; d_gene: TRBD2; len: 20; CDR3nt: TGTGCCAGCAGTTTATGCATCCACCGTGGGAGGGCCATGGGAACAGATACGCAGTATTTT; CDR3aa: CASSLCIHRGRAMGTDTQYF
v_gene: TRBV27; j_gene: TRBJ2-3; abundance: NA; d_gene: TRBD2; len: 15; CDR3nt: TGTGCCAGCAGTTTTATGACTAGCGGTTGGGATACGCAGTATTTT; CDR3aa: CASSFMTSGWDTQYF
v_gene: TRBV28; j_gene: TRBJ1-2; abundance: NA; d_gene: NA; len: 14; CDR3nt: TGTGCCAGCAGTTTATTTGGGGCCCTCTATGGCTACACCTTC; CDR3aa: CASSLFGALYGYTF
v_gene: TRBV7-9; j_gene: TRBJ2-7; abundance: NA; d_gene: TRBD2; len: 15; CDR3nt: TGTGCCAGCAGCTTAGAGGGGACTAGCGGCTACGAGCAGTACTTC; CDR3aa: CASSLEGTSGYEQYF
v_gene: TRBV25-1; j_gene: TRBJ2-5; abundance: NA; d_gene: TRBD1; len: 15; CDR3nt: TGTGCCAGCAGTCCCTTACCGACAGGGGGAGAGACCCAGTACTTC; CDR3aa: CASSPLPTGGETQYF
v_gene: TRBV4-1; j_gene: TRBJ2-3; abundance: NA; d_gene: NA; len: 17; CDR3nt: TGCGCCAGCAGCAGCTTCGGAGGACCCCCTCCCCCAGATACGCAGTATTTT; CDR3aa: CASSSFGGPPPPDTQYF
v_gene: TRBV7-2; j_gene: TRBJ2-5; abundance: NA; d_gene: TRBD2; len: 17; CDR3nt: TGTGCCAGCAGCTTAGCTACTACTAGCGGGAGTGAAGAGACCCAGTACTTC; CDR3aa: CASSLATTSGSEETQYF
v_gene: TRBV28; j_gene: TRBJ1-2; abundance: NA; d_gene: NA; len: 13; CDR3nt: TGTGCCAGCAGTTTGGGAGGGTCCGATGGCTACACCTTC; CDR3aa: CASSLGGSDGYTF
v_gene: TRBV2; j_gene: TRBJ2-1; abundance: NA; d_gene: TRBD2; len: 15; CDR3nt: TGTGCCAGCAGGCGAGCGGGAGGGCCCCACAATGAGCAGTTCTTC; CDR3aa: CASRRAGGPHNEQFF
v_gene: TRBV2; j_gene: TRBJ2-7; abundance: once; d_gene: TRBD1; len: 15; CDR3nt: TGTGCCAGCAGCGCCGTGCAGGGGGCAACCTACGAGCAGTACTTC; CDR3aa: CASSAVQGATYEQYF
v_gene: TRBV27; j_gene: TRBJ2-1; abundance: NA; d_gene: NA; len: 13; CDR3nt: TGTGCCAGCAGTTTATCAAGGGGGAATGAGCAGTTCTTC; CDR3aa: CASSLSRGNEQFF
v_gene: TRBV10-3; j_gene: TRBJ2-4; abundance: NA; d_gene: TRBD2; len: 16; CDR3nt: TGTGCCATCAGTGAGTCTCACGCGGGGGGAGCTTGCATTCAGTACTTC; CDR3aa: CAISESHAGGACIQYF
v_gene: TRBV27; j_gene: TRBJ1-3; abundance: NA; d_gene: TRBD1; len: 15; CDR3nt: TGTGCCAGTCGTTTGACAGGGGAGTCTGGAAACACCATATATTTT; CDR3aa: CASRLTGESGNTIYF
v_gene: TRBV5-8; j_gene: TRBJ1-3; abundance: NA; d_gene: NA; len: 17; CDR3nt: TGTGCCAGCAGCTTGGTTGCCGAGGGCAGTCCTGGAAACACCATATATTTT; CDR3aa: CASSLVAEGSPGNTIYF
v_gene: TRBV7-6; j_gene: TRBJ2-5; abundance: once; d_gene: TRBD2; len: 16; CDR3nt: TGTGCCAGCAGCTTGTCCCTAGCGGCCGCCGAAGAGACCCAGTACTTC; CDR3aa: CASSLSLAAAEETQYF
v_gene: TRBV27; j_gene: TRBJ2-3; abundance: NA; d_gene: TRBD2; len: 17; CDR3nt: TGTGCCAGCAGTTTAGCCAAAATAGCGGGGTGGGGAGATACGCAGTATTTT; CDR3aa: CASSLAKIAGWGDTQYF
v_gene: TRBV9; j_gene: TRBJ1-1; abundance: NA; d_gene: NA; len: 14; CDR3nt: TGTGCCAGCAGCGCCCAGGGCCAGAACACTGAAGCTTTCTTT; CDR3aa: CASSAQGQNTEAFF
v_gene: TRBV28; j_gene: TRBJ1-6; abundance: NA; d_gene: NA; len: 16; CDR3nt: TGTGCCAGCAGCCCAACCCCGAGCTCCTATAATTCACCCCTCCACTTT; CDR3aa: CASSPTPSSYNSPLHF
v_gene: TRBV6-5; j_gene: TRBJ2-3; abundance: NA; d_gene: TRBD1; len: 14; CDR3nt: TGTGCCAGCAGCCCTCGGACAGGGGCAGATACGCAGTATTTT; CDR3aa: CASSPRTGADTQYF
v_gene: TRBV6-5; j_gene: TRBJ2-7; abundance: once; d_gene: NA; len: 14; CDR3nt: TGTGCCAGCAGTTACAGGGTCGGGATATACGAGCAGTACTTC; CDR3aa: CASSYRVGIYEQYF
v_gene: TRBV19; j_gene: TRBJ2-3; abundance: NA; d_gene: TRBD1; len: 14; CDR3nt: TGTGCCAGTAGCCCCGACAGGGGGCGGGATACGCAGTATTTT; CDR3aa: CASSPDRGRDTQYF
v_gene: TRBV14; j_gene: TRBJ1-1; abundance: NA; d_gene: NA; len: 14; CDR3nt: TGTGCCAGCAGCGGAAACAGGGACCTCCCTGAAGCTTTCTTT; CDR3aa: CASSGNRDLPEAFF
v_gene: TRBV15; j_gene: TRBJ1-2; abundance: once; d_gene: NA; len: 14; CDR3nt: TGTGCCACCAGCAGGGGGGGGGAGAACTATGGCTACACCTTC; CDR3aa: CATSRGGENYGYTF
v_gene: TRBV27; j_gene: TRBJ2-1; abundance: NA; d_gene: NA; len: 14; CDR3nt: TGTGCCAGCAGTCCGCCTCCAGACTACAATGAGCAGTTCTTC; CDR3aa: CASSPPPDYNEQFF
v_gene: TRBV2; j_gene: TRBJ2-7; abundance: NA; d_gene: NA; len: 14; CDR3nt: TGTGCCAGCAGTGAACTGGCAGTGTCCTACGAGCAGTACTTC; CDR3aa: CASSELAVSYEQYF
v_gene: TRBV28; j_gene: TRBJ1-3; abundance: NA; d_gene: NA; len: 20; CDR3nt: TGTGCCAGCAGTCCCTCTTACCACCAACCTGAGGGAAGCTCTGGAAACACCATATATTTT; CDR3aa: CASSPSYHQPEGSSGNTIYF
v_gene: TRBV29-1; j_gene: TRBJ2-7; abundance: NA; d_gene: TRBD1; len: 15; CDR3nt: TGCAGCGTTGAGACACCCGGGACAGGGACCTACGAGCAGTACTTC; CDR3aa: CSVETPGTGTYEQYF
v_gene: TRBV29-1; j_gene: TRBJ2-7; abundance: NA; d_gene: NA; len: 15; CDR3nt: TGCAGCGTTGGGTCCGCGGGCAACAGGGTTAACGAGCAGTACTTC; CDR3aa: CSVGSAGNRVNEQYF
v_gene: TRBV5-1; j_gene: TRBJ2-3; abundance: NA; d_gene: TRBD2; len: 18; CDR3nt: TGCGCCAGCAGCGGCGGACTAGCGGGGGAGCCCTTACCGGATACGCAGTATTTT; CDR3aa: CASSGGLAGEPLPDTQYF
v_gene: TRBV7-9; j_gene: TRBJ2-5; abundance: NA; d_gene: NA; len: 11; CDR3nt: TGTGCCAGCAGCTTCGGGGAGACCCAGTACTTC; CDR3aa: CASSFGETQYF
v_gene: TRBV5-1; j_gene: TRBJ2-1; abundance: NA; d_gene: NA; len: 17; CDR3nt: TGCGCCAGCTCCTCACTGGTCGGGCGGAGGTCCTACAATGAGCAGTTCTTC; CDR3aa: CASSSLVGRRSYNEQFF
v_gene: TRBV10-3; j_gene: TRBJ2-1; abundance: NA; d_gene: TRBD2; len: 18; CDR3nt: TGTGCCATCAGTGAGTCGTCTCTAGCGGGAGATTCCTACAATGAGCAGTTCTTC; CDR3aa: CAISESSLAGDSYNEQFF
v_gene: TRBV4-1; j_gene: TRBJ2-4; abundance: NA; d_gene: TRBD1; len: 14; CDR3nt: TGCGCCAGCAGCCAGGGGGACAGGGAAAACATTCAGTACTTC; CDR3aa: CASSQGDRENIQYF
v_gene: TRBV4-3; j_gene: TRBJ2-3; abundance: NA; d_gene: NA; len: 14; CDR3nt: TGCGCCAGCAGCGAGGCGGGGGCCACAGATACGCAGTATTTT; CDR3aa: CASSEAGATDTQYF
v_gene: TRBV7-6; j_gene: TRBJ2-1; abundance: NA; d_gene: NA; len: 14; CDR3nt: TGTGCCAGCAGTTTTAGCGAAGCCTACAATGAGCAGTTCTTC; CDR3aa: CASSFSEAYNEQFF
v_gene: TRBV7-2; j_gene: TRBJ2-7; abundance: few; d_gene: TRBD2; len: 16; CDR3nt: TGTGCCAGCAGCCCAAGTAGCGGGCCGACTTCCTACGAGCAGTACTTC; CDR3aa: CASSPSSGPTSYEQYF
v_gene: TRBV18; j_gene: TRBJ2-2; abundance: NA; d_gene: TRBD2; len: 18; CDR3nt: TGTGCCAGCTCACCACCGAGCTGGCCCGGGACTAGCAACGGGGAGCTGTTTTTT; CDR3aa: CASSPPSWPGTSNGELFF
v_gene: TRBV19; j_gene: TRBJ1-1; abundance: once; d_gene: NA; len: 12; CDR3nt: TGTGCCAGTAGTCTCCCGGGGACTGAAGCTTTCTTT; CDR3aa: CASSLPGTEAFF
v_gene: TRBV19; j_gene: TRBJ2-3; abundance: NA; d_gene: NA; len: 16; CDR3nt: TGTGCCAGTAGTATAGACGCTAGCCCTAGCACAGATACGCAGTATTTT; CDR3aa: CASSIDASPSTDTQYF